The T cell receptor (beta chain) under discussion was sequenced for a study of T cells after yellow fever vaccination. Looking at the study overall: The authors prepared low-cell-number fractions using SMART-Seq v4 Ultra Low Input.

Overall study findings and caveats: There was a small share of clonotypes that showed up in both the CD4 and CD8 compartments. The presence of abundant clonotypes contaminating from the bulk population was possible in FACS-sorted repertoires.

Conversion of TCR transcripts into cDNA relied on 5'RACE template switching, which added a universal primer site and UMIs. TCRdb re-analysed the 5' RACE reads in MiXCR, keeping a single row per CDR3 protein. The top ten hold about an eighth of the sample, which has 500,000 to 650,000 distinct CDR3 sequences, about 13% seen once. Details on this clonotype: Its antigen is not known.

Trimming stripped 0 bases from V and 2 bases from J, with 11 bases between. The germline gives CDR1 MDHEN, CDR2 SYDVKM. The CDR3 contains 15 residues. Sequences were derived from PBMCs, sampled on the day of the yellow fever booster vaccination. This sequence was found in a man aged 30-40 years who received the YFV17D yellow fever vaccine. The chain combines TRBV28 with TRBJ2-7; D remains unclear. CDR3 amino acids: CASSLWSQEPYEQYF. The CDR3 DNA is TGTGCCAGCAGTTTATGGTCGCAGGAACCCTACGAGCAGTACTTC.